Each of the 25 T cell receptor beta chains below was sequenced from the same sample in a study of T cells in Graves' hyperthyroidism and ophthalmopathy. What was amplified from RNA transcripts were TCR beta CDR3 regions. RT-PCR in the first round (using the HTBI primer set) targeted the TCR CDR3. TCRdb analysed the multiplex PCR reads with MiXCR anew, one entry per CDR3 protein. Of some 370,000 distinct CDR3 sequences listed, 17% are singletons. The specimen sequenced was blood. The receptors derive from a woman aged 25-40 years with Graves' hyperthyroidism that later progressed to Graves' ophthalmopathy.

This clonotype has ten or more counts. The chain combines TRBV11-2 with TRBJ2-2; 7 positions match TRBD1. The J segment lost 3 bases and the V segment lost 4 bases, leaving 14 bases of the junction unmatched. Germline lookup yields CDR1 SGHAT and CDR2 FQNNGV. The CDR3 is 18 amino acids. This chain's CDR3 is CASSSLLGSRGYTGELFF. CDR3 nucleotides: TGTGCCAGCAGCTCACTCCTGGGGAGCAGGGGGTACACCGGGGAGCTGTTTTTT. The complete variable domain, with remaining parts taken from reference TRBV11-2 and TRBJ2-2, reads EAGVAQSPRYKIIEKRQSVAFWCNPISGHATLYWYQQILGQGPKLLIQFQNNGVVDDSQLPKDRFSAERLKGVDSTLKIQPAKLEDSAVYLCASSSLLGSRGYTGELFFGEGSRLTVL.

The V and J genes are TRBV11-2 and TRBJ2-7; D may be TRBD1 (5 bases). In germline, CDR1 is SGHAT, CDR2 FQNNGV. This CDR3 contains 14 residues. With 6 bases removed from V and 4 bases from J, the gap between germline ends came to 16 bases. The CDR3 reads CASSNRFEVYEQYF. In DNA form, the CDR3 reads TGTGCCAGCAGTAACAGGTTCGAGGTGTACGAGCAGTACTTC.

This CDR3 is CASSHSSGELFF. DNA for the CDR3: TGTGCCAGCAGTCATTCGTCCGGGGAGCTGTTTTTT. The rearrangement links TRBV25-1 to TRBJ2-2; D is unresolved. The CDR3 contains 12 residues. Germline V gives CDR1 MGHDK, CDR2 SYGVNS. V was cut by 5 bases and J by 6 bases, with 7 bases left in between. The full variable domain, completed using reference TRBV25-1 and TRBJ2-2, is EADIYQTPRYLVIGTGKKITLECSQTMGHDKMYWYQQDPGMELHLIHYSYGVNSTEKGDLSSESTVSRIRTEHFPLTLESARPSHTSQYLCASSHSSGELFFGEGSRLTVL.

Here the CDR3 reads CASNPGRNNEQFF. The CDR3 DNA reads as TGTGCCAGCAATCCGGGACGTAACAATGAGCAGTTCTTC. The V call is TRBV6-1, the J call TRBJ2-1; D may match TRBD1 or TRBD2 (5 bases each). V lost 7 bases to trimming and J lost 5 bases, with 12 bases between them. The germline V gene has CDR1 MNHNS and CDR2 SASEGT. The CDR3 covers 13 residues.

The chain recombines TRBV19 with TRBJ2-1, with D uncertain. CDR3 length: 15 residues. Trimming left V 0 bases short and J 5 bases short, with 11 bases between. The germline CDR1 and CDR2 sequences are LNHDA and SQIVND (reference sequence). The CDR3 DNA follows: TGTGCCAGTAGTATAGAAGCAGAATTGAACAATGAGCAGTTCTTC. Translation gives CASSIEAELNNEQFF. The complete variable domain, with remaining parts taken from reference TRBV19 and TRBJ2-1, reads DGGITQSPKYLFRKEGQNVTLSCEQNLNHDAMYWYRQDPGQGLRLIYYSQIVNDFQKGDIAEGYSVSREKKESFPLTVTSAQKNPTAFYLCASSIEAELNNEQFFGPGTRLTVL.

This clonotype was detected many times. V and J are TRBV2 and TRBJ2-7, with 10 bases aligning to TRBD2. V trimming: 3 bases; J trimming: 6 bases; junction bases outside the gene matches: 5. This CDR3 is built from 14 residues. Germline CDR1 is SNHLY and CDR2 is FYNNEI. In DNA form, the CDR3 reads TGTGCCAGCAGTGATAGCGGGGGGCTTCGCGAGCAGTACTTC. Amino acids: CASSDSGGLREQYF.

This clonotype was detected only a few times. V is TRBV7-8 and J is TRBJ2-4; a weak D match, TRBD1 (6 bases). The CDR3 is made up of 19 amino acids. Germline CDR1 and CDR2: SGHVS and FQNEAQ. With 2 bases removed from V and 0 bases from J, the gap between germline ends came to 20 bases. CDR3 DNA: TGTGCCAGCAGCTTACCCACAGGGCCAGTTGGTCTAGCCAAAAACATTCAGTACTTC. Residues: CASSLPTGPVGLAKNIQYF. Full variable domain (outside the CDR3, taken from reference TRBV7-8 and TRBJ2-4): GAGVSQSPRYKVAKRGQDVALRCDPISGHVSLFWYQQALGQGPEFLTYFQNEAQLDKSGLPSDRFFAERPEGSVSTLKIQRTQQEDSAVYLCASSLPTGPVGLAKNIQYFGAGTRLSVL.

The rearrangement joins TRBV27 to TRBJ2-7; D may be TRBD1 (6 bases). Trimming removed 3 bases at V and 3 bases at J, with 18 bases between. The CDR3 sequence is 16 residues long. The germline CDR1 and CDR2 sequences are MNHEY and SMNVEV (reference sequence). The CDR3: CASSFGAAEGGYEQYF. CDR3 nucleotides: TGTGCCAGCAGTTTCGGGGCCGCGGAAGGGGGCTACGAGCAGTACTTC.

This clonotype has more than one count but fewer than ten. The chain employs TRBV6-1 and TRBJ2-4, with 8 bases aligning to TRBD1. Per germline, CDR1 MNHNS and CDR2 SASEGT. Losses at the gene ends were 8 bases for V and 0 bases for J; bases not matched to a gene: 12. This CDR3 comprises 17 residues. CDR3 sequence: CASGFSTGELAKNIQYF. CDR3 DNA: TGTGCCAGCGGCTTCTCGACAGGGGAACTAGCCAAAAACATTCAGTACTTC.

On this clonotype itself: A single base separates this from a much larger clone, so it may be a read error. The final CDR3 position lacks the conserved phenylalanine or tryptophan, pointing to a likely read error. The rearrangement links TRBV28 to TRBJ2-5; a weak D match, TRBD1 (5 bases). CDR3 size: 16 residues. The V and J ends lost 2 bases and 1 base respectively, with 14 bases between them. Germline CDR1 MDHEN, CDR2 SYDVKM. CDR3 region: CASSLLSWGPQETQYS. The CDR3, as DNA: TGTGCCAGCAGTTTACTCTCGTGGGGCCCCCAAGAGACCCAGTACTCC.

In its sample, this clonotype was seen many times. V gene TRBV5-1 combines with J gene TRBJ2-5, with D perhaps matching TRBD1 (6 bases). Germline CDR1 is SGHRS and CDR2 is YFSETQ. The CDR3 runs to 16 residues. Trimming took 2 bases from V and 5 from J, leaving 19 bases between them. The CDR3 nucleotides read TGCGCCAGCAGCTTTAGACAGGACCTAAGGGTGGAGACCCAGTACTTC. This sequence encodes CASSFRQDLRVETQYF.

This clonotype was detected only a few times. The chain has TRBV29-1 and TRBJ1-2; D may be TRBD1 (6 bases). Germline CDR1 SQVTM, CDR2 ANQGSEA. The CDR3 has 11 amino acids. V lost 4 bases, J lost 7 bases, and 10 bases lay in between. The CDR3 is CSVGTGSGYTF. DNA of the CDR3: TGCAGCGTTGGTACAGGGAGTGGCTACACCTTC.

The chain is built from TRBV10-3 and TRBJ1-1, with 11 bases fitting TRBD1. Germline V gives CDR1 ENHRY, CDR2 SYGVKD. CDR3 size: 15 residues. After removal of 6 bases from V and 7 bases from J, the junction contained 10 bases not matched to a gene. The CDR3 spells CAIRGQGGAQDEAFF. The CDR3 DNA is TGTGCCATCAGGGGACAGGGGGGAGCTCAGGATGAAGCTTTCTTT.

This clonotype appeared many times. The V and J genes are TRBV28 and TRBJ1-3; tentatively, D is TRBD1 (5 bases). The CDR3 is 16 residues long. Germline V CDR1 and CDR2: MDHEN, SYDVKM. V was clipped by 5 bases and J by 4 bases, with 18 bases between them. In DNA, the CDR3 is TGTGCCAGCAGTCCCTTATCGACAGCGTTAGGAAACACCATATATTTT. Its translation: CASSPLSTALGNTIYF.

As for this clonotype: A read error may be the cause here, since a much bigger clone is one base away. The chain is built from TRBV11-2 and TRBJ2-7; 9 bases line up with TRBD2. Germline CDR1 is SGHAT and CDR2 is FQNNGV. The CDR3 sequence is 16 residues long. The V gene end was trimmed by 8 bases and the J gene end by 5 bases; junction bases not matched to a gene: 16. The CDR3 region has the DNA TGTGCCAGCGGCCAAGCTAGCGGGATTCGTTTCCACGAGCAGTACTTC. It codes for CASGQASGIRFHEQYF.

This clonotype has ten or more counts. This rearrangement joins TRBV27 to TRBJ1-5; D not certain. The germline V and J ends were trimmed by 6 bases and 3 bases, with 12 bases remaining between them. CDR1 and CDR2 from the germline V gene are MNHEY and SMNVEV (reference sequence). CDR3 length: 14 residues. The CDR3 coding sequence is TGTGCCAGCAGAAATAGGGCTTCCAATCAGCCCCAGCATTTT. It specifies CASRNRASNQPQHF.

The chain joins TRBV13 to TRBJ1-3, with TRBD1 matching over 7 bases. The germline V gene encodes CDR1 PRHDT and CDR2 FYEKMQ (reference sequence). J lost 4 bases, V lost 0 bases, and 9 bases had no gene match. This CDR3 comprises 17 residues. The CDR3 region has the DNA TGTGCCAGCAGCTTAGGGCGGGACAGCCGATGGGGAAACACCATATATTTT. Translating gives CASSLGRDSRWGNTIYF.

This clonotype has at least ten counts. The CDR3 DNA reads as TGTGCCAGCAGCCCAGAAGTGCCCTTGAGCAATGAGCAGTTCTTC. Translating gives CASSPEVPLSNEQFF. The rearrangement joins TRBV3-1 to TRBJ2-1; D gene ambiguous. The CDR3 consists of 15 residues. V was trimmed by 4 bases and J by 6 bases, leaving 16 bases between them. Germline V gene data show CDR1 as LGHDT and CDR2 as YNNKEL (reference sequence).

J is TRBJ1-1 and V is TRBV20-1, with a weak D call TRBD1 (5 bases). V lost 3 bases and J 3 bases, leaving 14 bases between the germline ends. Germline V gene data show CDR1 as DFQATT and CDR2 as SNEGSKA (reference sequence). The CDR3 runs to 14 residues. DNA of the CDR3: TGCAGTGCTAGGGATCAGGGCGGTTACACTGAAGCTTTCTTT. Residues: CSARDQGGYTEAFF.

As regards this clonotype: A much larger clone sits a single nucleotide away, making a read error possible. The rearrangement uses TRBV9 and TRBJ2-7; TRBD2 aligns across 7 bases. This CDR3 comprises 15 residues. V shed 4 bases and J 2 bases; nucleotides not matched to a gene: 9. Germline V gene lookup returns CDR1 SGDLS and CDR2 YYNGEE. CDR3 in DNA: TGTGCCAGCAGCTCTGGAAGCGGGACTCCCTACGAGCAGTACTTC. The encoded protein is CASSSGSGTPYEQYF.

This clonotype has only a few counts. The chain is built from TRBV10-3 and TRBJ2-1, with D unclear. This CDR3 spans 11 amino acids. Germline values: CDR1 ENHRY, CDR2 SYGVKD. The CDR3 nucleotides read TGTGCTAACGGGCGCTACAATGAGCAGTTCTTC. It specifies CANGRYNEQFF.

This clonotype was seen at least ten times. The V and J genes are TRBV30 and TRBJ1-1; the D gene is possibly TRBD1 (5 bases). This CDR3 region has 13 residues. Looked up from germline, CDR1 is GTSNPN and CDR2 is SVGIG (reference sequence). V was pared by 3 bases and J by 5 bases, with 13 bases between. CDR3 coding DNA: TGTGCCTGGAGCGGACGGGGGGGAACTGAAGCTTTCTTT. Its protein is CAWSGRGGTEAFF.

This clonotype has a count of ten or more. The V call is TRBV5-1, the J call TRBJ2-1; 7 bases are shared with TRBD2. This CDR3 has 16 amino acids. In germline, CDR1 is SGHRS, CDR2 YFSETQ. The V gene end was trimmed by 0 bases and the J gene end by 7 bases; junction bases not matched to a gene: 10. The CDR3 sequence is CASSLGAGVVGNEQFF. CDR3 bases: TGCGCCAGCAGCTTGGGCGCGGGAGTTGTTGGAAATGAGCAGTTCTTC.

There are many counts of this clonotype. This chain connects TRBV5-1 to TRBJ2-7; TRBD1 matches 8 bases. This CDR3 region has 14 residues. Germline CDR1 reads SGHRS; CDR2 reads YFSETQ. V lost 2 bases to trimming and J lost 5 bases; unmatched junction nucleotides: 6. CDR3 protein: CASSLQGGLNEQYF. The CDR3, as DNA: TGCGCCAGCAGCTTACAGGGGGGATTGAACGAGCAGTACTTC.

V and J are TRBV11-3 and TRBJ2-3; 8 nucleotides match TRBD1. The CDR3 loop spans 15 amino acids. V lost 1 base to trimming and J lost 6 bases; unmatched junction nucleotides: 6. The germline V gene encodes CDR1 SGHNT and CDR2 YENEEA. This CDR3 is CASSLVPGGQDTQYF. The CDR3 coding sequence is TGTGCCAGCAGCTTAGTCCCAGGGGGCCAGGATACGCAGTATTTT.